The next 23 T cell receptor beta chains were all read from a single sample in a study of blood T cells in healthy people across ages. With a J-beta primer mix and a sample-barcoded 5' primer, a second PCR ran about 6 to 11 cycles. Each CDR3 protein is one row after TCRdb ran MiXCR on the 5' RACE reads. The table has around 1,100,000 distinct CDR3 sequences, 30% to 40% seen once. The sequencing sample was made of blood. These receptors originate from a man between 18 and 29 years old in good health.

The V call is TRBV5-1, the J call TRBJ2-3; D gene ambiguous. The length of the CDR3 is 17 residues. Germline CDR1 and CDR2: SGHRS and YFSETQ. V was trimmed by 0 bases and J by 0 bases, leaving 14 bases between them. CDR3: CASSLGGQSTSTDTQYF. Here the CDR3 DNA reads TGCGCCAGCAGCTTGGGAGGTCAGTCCACTAGCACAGATACGCAGTATTTT.

This clonotype showed up just a few times. As DNA, the CDR3 is TGTGCCAGCAGTGCCCCCTACGAGCAGTACTTC. It specifies CASSAPYEQYF. The gene calls are TRBV2 and TRBJ2-7; no firm D call. Germline V gene lookup returns CDR1 SNHLY and CDR2 FYNNEI. V was cut by 4 bases and J by 2 bases, with 3 bases left in between. The CDR3 has 11 amino acids.

The V call is TRBV29-1, the J call TRBJ2-1, with TRBD2 as a possible D gene (6 bases). The CDR3 runs 12 residues. Trimming took off 2 bases at V and 8 bases at J, with 10 bases between the two ends. Germline V gene lookup returns CDR1 SQVTM and CDR2 ANQGSEA. CDR3 coding DNA: TGCAGCGTTGAAAACGGGGGTTATGAGCAGTTCTTC. This translates into CSVENGGYEQFF.

V and J are TRBV27 and TRBJ1-1; D may be TRBD1 (6 bases). Trimming removed 5 bases from V and 4 bases from J, with 17 bases in between. CDR1 and CDR2 (germline): MNHEY, SMNVEV (reference sequence). The CDR3 runs to 15 residues. For the CDR3, the DNA is TGTGCCAGCAGTCCCACACAGGGAATAGGCACTGAAGCTTTCTTT. Encoded protein: CASSPTQGIGTEAFF.

This chain links TRBV12-3 or TRBV12-4 with TRBJ1-1; the match to TRBD1 covers 9 bases. The ends lost 5 bases at V and 3 bases at J; junction bases unmatched: 7. This CDR3 spans 15 amino acids. CDR3 region: CASSRRDREYTEAFF. In nucleotides, the CDR3 is TGTGCCAGCAGTCGGAGGGACAGGGAATACACTGAAGCTTTCTTT.

This clonotype was detected a few times. The chain has TRBV20-1 and TRBJ2-3, with 9 bases lining up with TRBD2. Germline lookup yields CDR1 DFQATT and CDR2 SNEGSKA (reference sequence). V gave up 4 bases and J gave up 2 bases; unmatched junction bases: 10. This CDR3 has 16 amino acids. The DNA for the CDR3 is TGCAGTGCTACTTTTGCGCCTAGCGGGGACACAGATACGCAGTATTTT. Protein product: CSATFAPSGDTDTQYF.

This clonotype was seen just once. The rearrangement joins TRBV7-3 to TRBJ1-3, with D unclear. Germline CDR1 and CDR2: SGHTA and FQGTGA. Trimming removed 1 base from V and 2 bases from J, with 9 bases in between. The CDR3 has 15 amino acids. In DNA form, the CDR3 reads TGTGCCAGCAGCTTAAGTAGTTCTCCTGGAAACACCATATATTTT. Its protein is CASSLSSSPGNTIYF.

The chain carries TRBV18 and TRBJ2-1; 11 bases agree with TRBD2. In germline, CDR1 is KGHSH, CDR2 LQKENI. The CDR3 is 15 amino acids. V shed 3 bases and J 5 bases; nucleotides not matched to a gene: 3. CDR3 residues: CASSPGLAENNEQFF. The DNA for the CDR3 is TGTGCCAGCTCACCGGGACTAGCGGAAAACAATGAGCAGTTCTTC. Variable domain in full (rest from reference TRBV18 and TRBJ2-1): NAGVMQNPRHLVRRRGQEARLRCSPMKGHSHVYWYRQLPEEGLKFMVYLQKENIIDESGMPKERFSAEFPKEGPSILRIQQVVRGDSAAYFCASSPGLAENNEQFFGPGTRLTVL.

The sample holds a few counts of this clonotype. This chain joins TRBV7-2 and TRBJ2-3; no clear D. The length of the CDR3 is 10 residues. Germline CDR1 SGHTA, CDR2 FQGNSA. V was pared by 7 bases and J by 6 bases, with 5 bases between. CDR3 residues: CASKDDTQYF. The CDR3 DNA follows: TGTGCCAGCAAGGATGATACGCAGTATTTT.

This clonotype was seen a few times. This chain connects TRBV7-9 to TRBJ2-5, with a possible D match to TRBD2 (7 bases). V lost 8 bases to trimming and J lost 2 bases, with 27 bases between them. The germline gives CDR1 SEHNR, CDR2 FQNEAQ (reference sequence). The CDR3 runs 18 residues. The DNA for the CDR3 is TGTGCCAGCGTCCGACCTGGTTGGAAACAGGGACTACAAGAGACCCAGTACTTC. Protein sequence: CASVRPGWKQGLQETQYF.

The chain couples TRBV9 to TRBJ2-3; TRBD2 matches 10 bases. The CDR3 has 16 amino acids. Losses at the gene ends were 0 bases for V and 6 bases for J; bases not matched to a gene: 7. CDR1 is SGDLS and CDR2 is YYNGEE in the germline V gene. The CDR3 here is CASSVAKRGGIDTQYF. The CDR3 nucleotides are TGTGCCAGCAGCGTAGCTAAGCGGGGGGGCATCGATACGCAGTATTTT.

The chain is built from TRBV29-1 and TRBJ2-3; 7 bases fit TRBD2. Losses at the gene ends were 6 bases for V and 5 bases for J; bases not matched to a gene: 11. The CDR3 length is 14 residues. Germline loops: CDR1 SQVTM, CDR2 ANQGSEA. In DNA form, the CDR3 reads TGCAGCGTGGTACCGGGACTACCAGGAGATACGCAGTATTTT. The encoded protein is CSVVPGLPGDTQYF.

This clonotype was recorded at least ten times. In nucleotides, the CDR3 is TGTGCCAGCAGTTTTTCAGAAGATGGCTACACCTTC. Translated, it gives CASSFSEDGYTF. The rearrangement joins TRBV12-3 or TRBV12-4 to TRBJ1-2; no clear D. V lost 3 bases and J lost 6, with 8 bases in between. CDR3 length: 12 residues.

The chain joins TRBV7-8 to TRBJ1-4; a possible D gene is TRBD1 (6 bases). Deletions cut 3 bases from V and 7 bases from J, with 15 bases between. The CDR3 consists of 15 residues. Per germline, CDR1 SGHVS and CDR2 FQNEAQ. DNA of the CDR3: TGTGCCAGCAGCTTCAGGCCTGGAGGGGGTGAAAAACTGTTTTTT. This encodes CASSFRPGGGEKLFF.

The chain carries TRBV9 and TRBJ1-2, with D unresolved. Germline V CDR1 and CDR2: SGDLS, YYNGEE. With 4 bases removed from V and 4 bases from J, the gap between germline ends came to 17 bases. The CDR3 runs to 15 residues. The CDR3: CASSPNPGSLYGYTF. As DNA, the CDR3 is TGTGCCAGCAGCCCGAATCCAGGCAGCCTCTATGGCTACACCTTC.

A single count supports this clonotype. The chain recombines TRBV5-1 with TRBJ2-3; 8 positions agree with TRBD2. This CDR3 spans 16 amino acids. V lost 6 bases and J lost 0; bases outside the gene matches: 9. Germline CDR1 reads SGHRS; CDR2 reads YFSETQ. CDR3 region: CASKTGRGASTDTQYF. CDR3 sequence (DNA): TGCGCCAGCAAGACGGGGCGGGGGGCTAGCACAGATACGCAGTATTTT.

This rearrangement joins TRBV6-2 or TRBV6-3 to TRBJ1-1; 10 bases map to TRBD1. CDR1 is MNHEY, CDR2 SVGEGT, per germline. The CDR3 extends over 12 amino acids. Trimming cost V 4 bases and J 11 bases; bases outside gene matches: 4. The CDR3 nucleotides read TGTGCCAGCAGTTGGGGGACAGGGGAGGCTTTCTTT. As protein: CASSWGTGEAFF.

The V and J genes are TRBV7-2 and TRBJ1-6; 7 bases line up with TRBD1. The germline CDR1 and CDR2 sequences are SGHTA and FQGNSA. J was trimmed by 0 bases and V by 8 bases; bases with no gene match: 7. This CDR3 spans 16 amino acids. DNA of the CDR3: TGTGCCAGCCCCCAGACAGGGAGCTCCTATAATTCACCCCTCCACTTT. Amino acid sequence: CASPQTGSSYNSPLHF.

This clonotype has a single count. The rearrangement joins TRBV27 to TRBJ1-2; the D gene is possibly TRBD1 (5 bases). Germline V CDR1 and CDR2: MNHEY, SMNVEV (reference sequence). The V gene lost 3 bases and the J gene lost 8 bases, with 16 bases spanning the gap. This CDR3 has 14 residues. The CDR3 loop is CASSFAVGLGGYTF. The CDR3 DNA sequence: TGTGCCAGCAGTTTCGCTGTGGGGCTTGGAGGCTACACCTTC.

The chain recombines TRBV20-1 with TRBJ1-2, with D uncertain. The CDR3 extends over 16 amino acids. The V gene's germline CDR1 is DFQATT and CDR2 SNEGSKA (reference sequence). V was trimmed by 2 bases and J by 0 bases, leaving 16 bases between them. The CDR3 loop is CSARTPDRVTNYGYTF. The CDR3 DNA follows: TGCAGTGCTAGAACGCCAGACCGGGTAACTAACTATGGCTACACCTTC.

The genes are TRBV7-2 and TRBJ1-2; no definite D call. V dropped 2 bases and J dropped 6 bases, with 16 bases sitting between them. From germline, CDR1 is SGHTA and CDR2 FQGNSA. The CDR3 length is 15 residues. CDR3 nucleotide sequence: TGTGCCAGCAGCTTAAACAGTGCATCAGCGAATGGCTACACCTTC. As protein: CASSLNSASANGYTF.

J is TRBJ1-1 and V is TRBV6-1; possible D gene TRBD1, 6 bases. CDR3 size: 15 residues. Germline V lookup: CDR1 MNHNS, CDR2 SASEGT. Trimming removed 3 bases from V and 0 bases from J, with 11 bases in between. DNA for the CDR3: TGTGCCAGCAGTGATGGCAGGGGAATGAACACTGAAGCTTTCTTT. This translates into CASSDGRGMNTEAFF.

The chain joins TRBV2 to TRBJ2-1; tentative D call: TRBD2 (6 bases). Trimming stripped 1 base from V and 0 bases from J, with 16 bases between. The CDR3 extends over 18 amino acids. Per the germline V gene, CDR1 is SNHLY and CDR2 is FYNNEI. The CDR3 is CASSEGGTPLPSYNEQFF. The CDR3 DNA sequence: TGTGCCAGCAGTGAAGGGGGGACTCCCCTTCCCTCCTACAATGAGCAGTTCTTC. The full variable domain, rest sourced from reference TRBV2 and TRBJ2-1, is EPEVTQTPSHQVTQMGQEVILRCVPISNHLYFYWYRQILGQKVEFLVSFYNNEISEKSEIFDDQFSVERPDGSNFTLKIRSTKLEDSAMYFCASSEGGTPLPSYNEQFFGPGTRLTVL.